The rows below give T cell receptor beta chains drawn from one sample of a study of blood T cell repertoires in COVID-19. Sequenced by immunoSEQ multiplex PCR; TCRdb stores in-frame clones only, minus some. The sample has a few hundred thousand clones, 82% seen once. Sequenced sample: peripheral blood. Every receptor here comes from a young woman with acute or convalescent COVID-19. The CDR3 runs from the conserved cysteine through the conserved F or W. The D gene is left open where the match is weak. Clone size appears in some rows only: once, few, many, or a class for an expanded clone.

CDR3aa: CASSGGLVSPYEQYF
CDR3nt: TGCGCCAGCAGCGGGGGACTAGTTTCCCCCTACGAGCAGTACTTC
abundance: NA
d_gene: TRBD2
j_gene: TRBJ2-7
v_gene: TRBV5-1

CDR3aa: CASSYSQGWETQYF
CDR3nt: TGTGCCAGCAGTTACTCTCAGGGGTGGGAGACCCAGTACTTC
abundance: NA
d_gene: NA
j_gene: TRBJ2-5
v_gene: TRBV6-2/TRBV6-3

CDR3aa: CASSSRGLAGGFNEQFF
CDR3nt: TGTGCCAGCAGCTCCCGAGGCTTAGCGGGAGGGTTCAATGAGCAGTTCTTC
abundance: NA
d_gene: TRBD2
j_gene: TRBJ2-1
v_gene: TRBV7-2

CDR3aa: CASSAGFSTDTQYF
CDR3nt: TGTGCCAGCAGCGCGGGGTTTAGCACAGATACGCAGTATTTT
abundance: few
d_gene: NA
j_gene: TRBJ2-3
v_gene: TRBV9

CDR3aa: CASSLGVAGETQYF
CDR3nt: TGTGCCAGCAGCTTAGGCGTCGCCGGGGAGACCCAGTACTTC
abundance: few
d_gene: NA
j_gene: TRBJ2-5
v_gene: TRBV7-9

CDR3aa: CASSLVADEKLFF
CDR3nt: TGTGCCAGCAGCTTAGTGGCAGATGAAAAACTGTTTTTT
abundance: few
d_gene: NA
j_gene: TRBJ1-4
v_gene: TRBV7-2

CDR3aa: CASSLEGQGIRGYTF
CDR3nt: TGTGCCAGCAGCTTGGAGGGACAGGGAATTCGTGGCTACACCTTC
abundance: NA
d_gene: TRBD1
j_gene: TRBJ1-2
v_gene: TRBV5-4

CDR3aa: CAISDGRSTNEKLFF
CDR3nt: TGTGCCATCAGTGATGGGCGTTCGACTAATGAAAAACTGTTTTTT
abundance: NA
d_gene: NA
j_gene: TRBJ1-4
v_gene: TRBV10-3

CDR3aa: CASSPVPGLAGEQYF
CDR3nt: TGTGCCAGCTCACCTGTCCCGGGACTAGCTGGCGAGCAGTACTTC
abundance: many
d_gene: TRBD2
j_gene: TRBJ2-7
v_gene: TRBV18

CDR3aa: CASSYRGQPFDEQYF
CDR3nt: TGTGCCAGCAGTTACAGGGGCCAACCTTTCGACGAGCAGTACTTC
abundance: once
d_gene: TRBD1
j_gene: TRBJ2-7
v_gene: TRBV27

CDR3aa: CATSRRGQGTEAFF
CDR3nt: TGTGCCACCAGCAGGAGGGGGCAGGGCACTGAAGCTTTCTTT
abundance: once
d_gene: TRBD1
j_gene: TRBJ1-1
v_gene: TRBV15

CDR3aa: CASSVGDRNTEAFF
CDR3nt: TGTGCCAGCAGCGTGGGGGACAGGAACACTGAAGCTTTCTTT
abundance: NA
d_gene: TRBD1
j_gene: TRBJ1-1
v_gene: TRBV9

CDR3aa: CASSEGLGLGYTF
CDR3nt: TGTGCCAGCAGCGAGGGCCTAGGCCTTGGCTACACCTTC
abundance: NA
d_gene: NA
j_gene: TRBJ1-2
v_gene: TRBV7-2

CDR3aa: CASSLVVSTDTQYF
CDR3nt: TGTGCCAGCAGCTTGGTAGTAAGCACAGATACGCAGTATTTT
abundance: NA
d_gene: NA
j_gene: TRBJ2-3
v_gene: TRBV5-6

CDR3aa: CASSTSGNSDMQYF
CDR3nt: TGCGCCAGCAGTACTAGCGGGAACTCAGATATGCAGTATTTT
abundance: NA
d_gene: TRBD2
j_gene: TRBJ2-3
v_gene: TRBV10-2

CDR3aa: CASSYSTGGNGYTF
CDR3nt: TGTGCCAGCAGTTACTCGACAGGTGGTAATGGCTACACCTTC
abundance: NA
d_gene: NA
j_gene: TRBJ1-2
v_gene: TRBV6-5

CDR3aa: CASSLSLAGGVEQFF
CDR3nt: TGTGCCAGCAGCTTAAGTCTAGCGGGAGGGGTCGAGCAGTTCTTC
abundance: once
d_gene: TRBD2
j_gene: TRBJ2-1
v_gene: TRBV7-2

CDR3aa: CASSDSGNPYEQYF
CDR3nt: TGTGCCAGCAGCGATAGCGGGAATCCCTACGAGCAGTACTTC
abundance: once
d_gene: TRBD2
j_gene: TRBJ2-7
v_gene: TRBV9

CDR3aa: CASSLDRGVEQYF
CDR3nt: TGTGCCAGCAGCCTCGACAGGGGGGTGGAGCAGTACTTC
abundance: NA
d_gene: TRBD1
j_gene: TRBJ2-7
v_gene: TRBV5-4

CDR3aa: CASSLGLAGVYEQYF
CDR3nt: TGTGCCAGCAGCTTAGGACTAGCGGGAGTCTACGAGCAGTACTTC
abundance: once
d_gene: TRBD2
j_gene: TRBJ2-7
v_gene: TRBV11-2

CDR3aa: CASSAMRGAGQENIQYF
CDR3nt: TGTGCCAGTAGTGCTATGCGGGGGGCCGGGCAGGAAAACATTCAGTACTTC
abundance: NA
d_gene: TRBD2
j_gene: TRBJ2-4
v_gene: TRBV19

CDR3aa: CASSLAVGVDTEAFF
CDR3nt: TGTGCCAGCAGCTTAGCGGTAGGGGTGGACACTGAAGCTTTCTTT
abundance: NA
d_gene: NA
j_gene: TRBJ1-1
v_gene: TRBV7-2

CDR3aa: CASRPSGRSYEQYF
CDR3nt: TGTGCCAGCAGACCCAGCGGGAGGTCGTACGAGCAGTACTTC
abundance: NA
d_gene: TRBD2
j_gene: TRBJ2-7
v_gene: TRBV2